This T cell receptor beta chain was found in a study of blood T cells in healthy people across ages (dated by TCRdb to 2013 to 2016). Looking at the study overall: In model experiments, template switching captured about one uniquely barcoded TCR beta cDNA molecule for every two T cells. To avoid experimental bias, donors of different ages were spread randomly across the sequencing lanes. The donors were divided into four age groups: young (average around 16 years), middle-aged (about 40), aged (roughly 60) and long-lived (82). For two donors (one aged 18 to 30 and one aged 80 or older), the study analyzed two additional independent replicas of 1 million unique cDNA reads from the same blood draw. Using deep sequencing normalized with unique cDNA molecular identifiers, the study measured how TCR beta repertoire diversity changes with age.

The library was prepared using 5' RACE. These reads were obtained on an Illumina HiSeq 2500. A second PCR of roughly 6 to 11 cycles was run with a J-beta primer mix and a sample-barcoded 5' primer. Each TCR beta cDNA molecule received a unique molecular identifier from a template-switch 5' adaptor carrying 12 random nucleotides. Each sample yielded at least 2.5 million CDR3-containing paired-end reads. First-strand cDNA synthesis was performed from all RNA using the Mint cDNA synthesis kit, with priming by a TRBC-specific oligonucleotide. Following uracil-DNA glycosylase treatment, a first 18-cycle PCR with universal primers M1SS and BC2_uni_R was performed on all cDNA. On the study's bioinformatics: For normalization, 1 million high-quality reads, each with a distinct molecular identifier, were randomly selected from each sample. Reads with shared molecular identifiers were discarded instead of being binned into consensus sequences. MiTCR, run with a Q25 quality threshold and the strictest error-elimination algorithm, handled CDR3 identification, clonotype clustering and error correction. A nonparametric unseen species model with Euler transformation was used to estimate a lower bound on total TCR beta diversity. TCRdb cleaned the public reads at Q25 with fastp, built clones with MiXCR and kept in-frame beta chains. Under each unique CDR3 protein, matching rows form one entry showing the most common genes and DNA. It is TCRdb's table, rather than the study itself, that gives the V and J calls and clone size. The sample table contains some 900,000 distinct CDR3 sequences; only one count was recorded for around 26% of them. The ten top clones hold roughly a sixth of the sample.

The CDR3 numbers 15 residues from cysteine through phenylalanine. Of the read, only the CDR3 DNA is kept; its 45 bases are in frame from base 1. Reading the germline V gene gives CDR1 LGHNA and CDR2 YSLEER. Paper-wide results and their limitations: Donor CMV infection status was unknown, potentially confounding age-related changes in expanded clonotypes. A strong correlation was found between observed TCR beta diversity and the percentage of naive T cells measured by flow cytometry. Because profiling used bulk unsorted PBMCs, naive and antigen-experienced compartments could not be compared conclusively. Compared with the aged group, the long-lived group had more naive CD4+ T cells, fewer expanded clones and increased TCR diversity, suggesting age selection. Total diversity estimates from one million sequenced T cells were considered lower bounds and underestimates. Observed TCR beta diversity per million T cells fell roughly linearly with age, and a significant reduction was already apparent by age around 44.

The 39 donors, aged about 6 to 95 years, were systemically healthy Caucasian individuals from Russia. Each donor gave approximately 9.4 milliliters of peripheral blood, drawn into EDTA-treated Vacutainer tubes. Ficoll-Paque density-gradient centrifugation was used to isolate PBMCs, with at least 6 million per sample. Total RNA was extracted from PBMCs with Trizol reagent, with at least 5.5 micrograms obtained per sample. The percentages of naive CD45RAhigh/CD27high T cells were determined by flow cytometry on a PBMC aliquot from every donor. On this clonotype: The antigen it binds to is not known. Just one base apart from a much larger clone, this may be a read error.

The sample consisted of blood. This TCR was sampled from a woman of 80 years or more in good health. The chain was built from TRBV4-3 and TRBJ2-3, and possibly TRBD2, on 6 matching bases. The CDR3 corresponds to CASSQDHTSIDTQYF. Here is the DNA: TGCGCCAGCAGCCAAGACCACACTAGCATAGATACGCAGTATTTT.